These 19 T cell receptor beta chains came from one sample sequenced in a study of OX40 agonist ivuxolimab in advanced cancers. Here immunoSEQ multiplex PCR was the method, and the copy in TCRdb shows in-frame clones only, minus some. In the table there are approximately 94,000 clones, approximately 90% of which are singletons. The specimen comprised CD4+ or CD8+ T cells sorted from blood, sampled in a trial of the OX40 agonist ivuxolimab. The source of these receptors is an adult with an advanced solid tumor such as melanoma, head and neck, liver or kidney cancer.

The chain carries TRBV19 and TRBJ1-4; D might be TRBD1 (5 bases). The CDR3 loop spans 15 amino acids. V lost 5 bases and J lost 0, with 10 bases in between. Germline loops: CDR1 LNHDA, CDR2 SQIVND (reference sequence). The CDR3 reads CASSRQRATNEKLFF. For the CDR3, the DNA is TGTGCCAGTAGTCGACAGCGGGCAACTAATGAAAAACTGTTTTTT.

This clone was detected once. CDR3 DNA sequence: TGTGCCACCAGCAGCCCCTCTACAGGGTTCGGCTATGGCTACACCTTC. It encodes CATSSPSTGFGYGYTF. This chain uses TRBV15 with TRBJ1-2, with D perhaps TRBD1 (6 bases). V lost 3 bases and J lost 4, with 18 bases in between. There are 16 residues in the CDR3. CDR1 and CDR2 (germline): LNHNV, YYDKDF (reference sequence).

The table lists this clone with a count of one. J is TRBJ2-3 and V is TRBV11-2; 9 bases align to TRBD2. Per the germline V gene, CDR1 is SGHAT and CDR2 is FQNNGV. The V segment lost 5 bases and the J segment 0 bases; nucleotides outside the gene matches: 12. This CDR3 has 18 amino acids. CDR3 in DNA: TGTGCCAGCAGCCCCGGAGGTAGCGGGAGTCGGAGCACAGATACGCAGTATTTT. Translation gives CASSPGGSGSRSTDTQYF.

V is TRBV7-2 and J is TRBJ1-3; D not resolved. V shed 5 bases and J shed 2 bases, with 16 bases lying between them. CDR3 length equals 16 residues. Germline CDR1 SGHTA, CDR2 FQGNSA. CDR3 sequence reads: CASSPRDANTGNTIYF. The CDR3 bases are TGTGCCAGCAGCCCGCGAGACGCCAACACTGGAAACACCATATATTTT. The full variable domain, with the rest looked up from reference TRBV7-2 and TRBJ1-3, is GAGVSQSPSNKVTEKGKDVELRCDPISGHTALYWYRQSLGQGLEFLIYFQGNSAPDKSGLPSDRFSAERTGGSVSTLTIQRTQQEDSAVYLCASSPRDANTGNTIYFGEGSWLTVV.

This clone was counted between two and nine times. This rearrangement joins TRBV18 to TRBJ2-7; 7 bases line up with TRBD1. Germline values: CDR1 KGHSH, CDR2 LQKENI. The ends lost 8 bases at V and 0 bases at J; junction bases unmatched: 7. This CDR3 comprises 14 residues. CDR3 sequence: CASRTGTDSYEQYF. DNA of the CDR3: TGTGCCAGCCGGACCGGGACAGACTCCTACGAGCAGTACTTC.

V and J are TRBV7-2 and TRBJ2-1; D is possibly TRBD2 (6 bases). The V end was cut by 1 base, the J end by 5 bases, with 12 bases between. This CDR3 spans 15 amino acids. CDR1 is SGHTA and CDR2 is FQGNSA in the germline V gene. The CDR3 DNA sequence: TGTGCCAGCAGCTTAGAGGGACTGGAAGACAATGAGCAGTTCTTC. It is translated as CASSLEGLEDNEQFF. The variable domain in full, with the rest retrieved from reference TRBV7-2 and TRBJ2-1, is GAGVSQSPSNKVTEKGKDVELRCDPISGHTALYWYRQSLGQGLEFLIYFQGNSAPDKSGLPSDRFSAERTGGSVSTLTIQRTQQEDSAVYLCASSLEGLEDNEQFFGPGTRLTVL.

The chain joins TRBV7-2 to TRBJ2-5, with 8 positions matching TRBD1. CDR1 SGHTA and CDR2 FQGNSA come from the germline V gene. The CDR3 extends over 15 amino acids. V trimming: 1 base; J trimming: 5 bases; junction bases outside the gene matches: 6. As DNA, the CDR3 is TGTGCCAGCAGCTTAGGTGACAGGGGTATGGAGACCCAGTACTTC. Translating it yields CASSLGDRGMETQYF.

The gene calls are TRBV7-3 and TRBJ2-3, with 9 bases identical to TRBD1. Trimming at V came to 5 bases and at J to 6 bases, leaving 9 bases not matched to a gene. The CDR3 is made up of 15 amino acids. Germline CDR1 SGHTA, CDR2 FQGTGA. CDR3 in DNA: TGTGCCAGCAGCCTCGGGACAGGGAGAAGCGATACGCAGTATTTT. This gives the protein CASSLGTGRSDTQYF.

V gene TRBV6-4 combines with J gene TRBJ1-6; D may be TRBD1 (6 bases). V lost 3 bases to trimming and J lost 8 bases, with 8 bases between them. Germline V gives CDR1 MRHNA, CDR2 SNTAGT. This CDR3 region has 13 residues. In DNA, the CDR3 is TGTGCCAGCAGTGAGGACAGCTATTCACCCCTCCACTTT. Translating it yields CASSEDSYSPLHF.

This sequence joins TRBV9 and TRBJ2-3; a possible D gene is TRBD1 (6 bases). The CDR3 is 16 residues long. The ends were cut back, 0 bases at V and 2 bases at J, with 13 bases in the middle. Germline lookup yields CDR1 SGDLS and CDR2 YYNGEE. This CDR3 is CASSVALGAPTDTQYF. The CDR3 DNA reads TGTGCCAGCAGCGTAGCTCTGGGGGCGCCCACAGATACGCAGTATTTT. Full variable domain (missing parts from reference TRBV9 and TRBJ2-3): DSGVTQTPKHLITATGQRVTLRCSPRSGDLSVYWYQQSLDQGLQFLIQYYNGEERAKGNILERFSAQQFPDLHSELNLSSLELGDSALYFCASSVALGAPTDTQYFGPGTRLTVL.

The V call is TRBV28, the J call TRBJ2-7; TRBD1 might be the D (6 bases). The V and J ends lost 4 bases and 0 bases respectively, with 13 bases between them. Per the germline V gene, CDR1 is MDHEN and CDR2 is SYDVKM. The length of the CDR3 is 15 residues. The CDR3 reads CASSSHDRRSYEQYF. CDR3 bases: TGTGCCAGCAGTTCCCACGACAGGCGCTCCTACGAGCAGTACTTC.

V gene TRBV20-1 combines with J gene TRBJ2-7, with TRBD2 identical over 7 bases. Germline V gives CDR1 DFQATT, CDR2 SNEGSKA (reference sequence). This CDR3 comprises 11 residues. Trimming cost V 6 bases and J 3 bases; bases outside gene matches: 2. The CDR3 loop reads CSAWEGYEQYF. The CDR3 DNA is TGCAGTGCCTGGGAGGGCTACGAGCAGTACTTC.

The V gene is TRBV11-3, the J gene TRBJ2-6; the match to TRBD1 covers 7 bases. V lost 5 bases, J lost 0 bases, and 7 bases stayed unmatched. Germline CDR1 reads SGHNT; CDR2 reads YENEEA. The CDR3 runs 17 residues. The CDR3 DNA is TGTGCCAGCAGCACCCGGACAGGAAACTCTGGGGCCAACGTCCTGACTTTC. Amino acid sequence: CASSTRTGNSGANVLTF.

The chain carries TRBV6-6 and TRBJ2-5; D ambiguous. The CDR3 has 15 residues. The V gene's germline CDR1 is MNHNY and CDR2 SVGAGI (reference sequence). V lost 0 bases to trimming and J lost 3 bases, with 11 bases between them. The CDR3 DNA sequence: TGTGCCAGCAGTTACTCGGGCCGAGGAAAAGAGACCCAGTACTTC. It translates to CASSYSGRGKETQYF.

J is TRBJ1-5 and V is TRBV10-3, with no clear D. V was cut by 0 bases and J by 6 bases, with 12 bases left in between. The CDR3 length is 15 residues. From germline, CDR1 is ENHRY and CDR2 SYGVKD. The CDR3 nucleotides are TGTGCCATCAGTGAGTCCCAAGGGTACGGTCAGCCCCAGCATTTT. This gives the protein CAISESQGYGQPQHF.

The J gene is TRBJ2-4, the V gene TRBV18; D is perhaps TRBD2 (5 bases). Trimming stripped 5 bases from V and 8 bases from J, with 10 bases between. The germline V gene has CDR1 KGHSH and CDR2 LQKENI. The CDR3 is 12 amino acids. Written as DNA, the CDR3 is TGTGCCAGCTCAGCGGCGGAGGACATTCAGTACTTC. Protein sequence: CASSAAEDIQYF.

This chain links TRBV2 with TRBJ1-2, with 7 bases aligning to TRBD1. Germline V gene sequence: CDR1 SNHLY, CDR2 FYNNEI. The trim removed 6 bases at V and 0 bases at J, leaving 4 bases unmatched. The CDR3 is made up of 14 amino acids. The CDR3 DNA reads TGTGCCAGCAGAGGGACAGAGGCTAACTATGGCTACACCTTC. The encoded protein is CASRGTEANYGYTF.

This chain links TRBV9 with TRBJ2-5; 9 nucleotides line up with TRBD2. This CDR3 is built from 17 residues. V was clipped by 0 bases and J by 3 bases; unmatched bases: 9. Germline CDR1 reads SGDLS; CDR2 reads YYNGEE. Here the CDR3 reads CASSVGAGGLAEETQYF. CDR3 nucleotide sequence: TGTGCCAGCAGCGTAGGCGCGGGGGGACTAGCTGAAGAGACCCAGTACTTC.

The chain joins TRBV2 to TRBJ2-1; TRBD2 is a possible D gene (6 bases). CDR3 size: 17 residues. With 3 bases removed from V and 0 bases from J, the gap between germline ends came to 15 bases. Germline V gene data show CDR1 as SNHLY and CDR2 as FYNNEI. The CDR3 DNA reads TGTGCCAGCAGTGATCGGACTAATCCGAGCTCCTACAATGAGCAGTTCTTC. Translation gives CASSDRTNPSSYNEQFF.